This T cell receptor (beta chain) was recovered during a study of identifying expanded T cells in peripheral blood. Overall study findings and caveats: Technical replicates showed about 1.1 changed clones; roughly two weeks roughly 15; four weeks 19. Across healthy donors, higher total template counts meant significantly greater roughly 2-week count variance.

The J segment lost 7 bases and the V segment lost 2 bases, leaving 9 bases of the junction unmatched. The length of the CDR3 is 16 residues. Germline CDR1 SGDLS, CDR2 YYNGEE. In the case of this clone: Its antigen is not known.

Healthy donors had no documented immune events, such as infections, while sampled. Data came from immunoSEQ multiplex PCR; TCRdb stores just in-frame clones and leaves some out. The table records about 91,000 clones, about nine tenths of them present only once. The rearrangement uses TRBV9 and TRBJ2-2, with 9 bases matching TRBD2. The sample consisted of blood. The TCR was taken from a person aged 18-69 years in good health. CDR3 sequence (DNA): TGTGCCAGCAGCGTGTTAGCGGGGGCCAGGGGCGGGGAGCTGTTTTTT. This codes for CASSVLAGARGGELFF.